This T cell receptor (beta chain) was documented in a study of T cell responses to AZD1222 COVID-19 vaccine. The overall study: The study pooled second doses at about 4 or about 12 weeks.

Study results and caveats: The study identified only five to seven AZD1222 recipients as seropositive at baseline.

Germline V gives CDR1 WNHNN, CDR2 SYGVQD (reference sequence). The CDR3 has 14 amino acids. V dropped 2 bases and J dropped 1; count of bases not matched to a gene: 1. Comments on this clone: Its antigen is currently unknown.

Profiled with immunoSEQ multiplex PCR; TCRdb holds only in-frame clones, not every one. This table holds about 180,000 clones, about 91% found once. The chain joins TRBV10-1 to TRBJ2-7; 8 bases agree with TRBD1. The TCR originated in an adult in good health. This specimen consisted of peripheral blood, obtained on day 0 of AZD1222 vaccination. The CDR3 DNA is TGCGCCAGCAGTGAGGACAGGGGTTCCTACGAGCAGTACTTC. The encoded protein is CASSEDRGSYEQYF.